Following are 2 T cell receptor beta chains from one sample sequenced in a study of shared clonotypes between healthy human individuals. Profiling relied on immunoSEQ multiplex PCR, and the TCRdb table lists in-frame clones only, not all of them. The sample lists about 580,000 clones; roughly 98% were seen once. Naive CD8 cells, CD45RO-negative and positively selected for CCR7, excluded terminally differentiated effector memory CD45RA+ cells. Input material: naive CD8+ T cells sorted from blood. The receptor set was obtained from a man younger than 45 in good health.

The chain joins TRBV5-1 to TRBJ2-1; 8 bases are a match to TRBD2. The CDR3 spans 15 residues. The germline V gene has CDR1 SGHRS and CDR2 YFSETQ. Unmatched junction bases numbered 7, after V lost 0 bases and J lost 8 bases. CDR3 protein: CASSLDREGRDEQFF. DNA for the CDR3: TGCGCCAGCAGCTTGGACCGGGAGGGCCGCGATGAGCAGTTCTTC. The whole variable domain, filled in from reference TRBV5-1 and TRBJ2-1, reads KAGVTQTPRYLIKTRGQQVTLSCSPISGHRSVSWYQQTPGQGLQFLFEYFSETQRNKGNFPGRFSGRQFSNSRSEMNVSTLELGDSALYLCASSLDREGRDEQFFGPGTRLTVL.

The V and J genes are TRBV4-1 and TRBJ2-3, with D hard to call. Trimming shortened V by 3 bases and J by 6 bases, and 19 bases separated the two germline ends. Germline CDR1 and CDR2: MGHRA and YSYEKL. The CDR3 length is 16 residues. CDR3 bases: TGCGCCAGCAGCCACAAAGAGGAAGCTTTCGCGGATACGCAGTATTTT. Translation gives CASSHKEEAFADTQYF.